This TCR beta chain was observed in a study of T cell changes during pregnancy in multiple sclerosis. Method: immunoSEQ multiplex PCR; TCRdb's copy keeps in-frame clones and lacks some. The table has some 40,000 clones, about 88% seen once. The CDR3 length is 16 residues. Germline V gives CDR1 SGHDN, CDR2 FVKESK. Trimming took off 2 bases at V and 4 bases at J, with 12 bases between the two ends. The clonotype originates from a female donor with multiple sclerosis, enrolled in a pregnancy study. This specimen consisted of CD8+ T cells from peripheral blood mononuclear cells, obtained in the first trimester of pregnancy. The chain employs TRBV14 and TRBJ2-6; TRBD1 is a possible D gene (6 bases). CDR3 coding DNA: TGTGCCAGCAGCCAATACGGGACACCCGGGGCCAACGTCCTGACTTTC. Amino acids: CASSQYGTPGANVLTF. Filled out from reference TRBV14 and TRBJ2-6, the complete variable domain reads EAGVTQFPSHSVIEKGQTVTLRCDPISGHDNLYWYRRVMGKEIKFLLHFVKESKQDESGMPNNRFLAERTGGTYSTLKVQPAELEDSGVYFCASSQYGTPGANVLTFGAGSRLTVL.